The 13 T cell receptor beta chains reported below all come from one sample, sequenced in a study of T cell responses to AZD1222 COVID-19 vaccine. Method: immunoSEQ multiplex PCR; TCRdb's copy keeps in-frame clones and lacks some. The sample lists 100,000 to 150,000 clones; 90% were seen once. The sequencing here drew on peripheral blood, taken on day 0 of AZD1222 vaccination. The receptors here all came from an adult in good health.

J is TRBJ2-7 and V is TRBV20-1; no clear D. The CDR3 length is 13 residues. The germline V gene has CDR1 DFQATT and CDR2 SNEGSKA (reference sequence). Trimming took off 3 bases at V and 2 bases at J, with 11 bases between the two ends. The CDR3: CSASVRVPYEQYF. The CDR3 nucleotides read TGCAGTGCTAGTGTTCGGGTACCCTACGAGCAGTACTTC.

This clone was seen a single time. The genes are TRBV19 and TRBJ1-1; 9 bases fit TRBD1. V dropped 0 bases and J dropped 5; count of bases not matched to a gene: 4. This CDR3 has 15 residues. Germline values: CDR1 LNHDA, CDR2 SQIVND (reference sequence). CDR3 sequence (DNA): TGTGCCAGTAGTATAGACTTGACAGGGGGGACTGAAGCTTTCTTT. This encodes CASSIDLTGGTEAFF. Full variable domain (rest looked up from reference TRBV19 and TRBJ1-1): DGGITQSPKYLFRKEGQNVTLSCEQNLNHDAMYWYRQDPGQGLRLIYYSQIVNDFQKGDIAEGYSVSREKKESFPLTVTSAQKNPTAFYLCASSIDLTGGTEAFFGQGTRLTVV.

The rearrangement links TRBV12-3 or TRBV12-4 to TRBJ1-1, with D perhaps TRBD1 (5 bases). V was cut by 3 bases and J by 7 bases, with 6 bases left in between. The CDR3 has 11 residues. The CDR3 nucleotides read TGTGCCAGCAGTTTGGGACTTGAAGCTTTCTTT. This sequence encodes CASSLGLEAFF.

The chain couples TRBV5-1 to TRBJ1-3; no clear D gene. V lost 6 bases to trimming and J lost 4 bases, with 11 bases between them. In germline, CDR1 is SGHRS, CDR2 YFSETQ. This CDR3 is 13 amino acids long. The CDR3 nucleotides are TGCGCCAGCAAGGGAGGAGGCGGAAACACCATATATTTT. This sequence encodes CASKGGGGNTIYF.

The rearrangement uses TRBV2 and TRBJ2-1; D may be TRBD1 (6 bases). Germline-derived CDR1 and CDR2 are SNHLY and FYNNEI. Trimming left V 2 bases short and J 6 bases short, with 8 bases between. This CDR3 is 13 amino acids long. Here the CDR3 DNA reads TGTGCCAGCAGTGAAAGAGGGGGCAATGAGCAGTTCTTC. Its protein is CASSERGGNEQFF.

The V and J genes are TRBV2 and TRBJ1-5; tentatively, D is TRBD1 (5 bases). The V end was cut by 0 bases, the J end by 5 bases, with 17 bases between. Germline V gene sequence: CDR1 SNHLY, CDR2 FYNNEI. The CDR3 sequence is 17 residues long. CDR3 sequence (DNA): TGTGCCAGCAGTGAAGCGCAGTTTCTTCTGGGGGATCAGCCCCAGCATTTT. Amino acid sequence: CASSEAQFLLGDQPQHF. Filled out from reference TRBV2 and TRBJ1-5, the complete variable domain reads EPEVTQTPSHQVTQMGQEVILRCVPISNHLYFYWYRQILGQKVEFLVSFYNNEISEKSEIFDDQFSVERPDGSNFTLKIRSTKLEDSAMYFCASSEAQFLLGDQPQHFGDGTRLSIL.

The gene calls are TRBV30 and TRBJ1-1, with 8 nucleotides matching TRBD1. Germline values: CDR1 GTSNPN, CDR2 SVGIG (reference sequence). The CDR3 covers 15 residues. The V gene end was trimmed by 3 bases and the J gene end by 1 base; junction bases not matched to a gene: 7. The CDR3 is CAWSRADRANTEAFF. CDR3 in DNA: TGTGCCTGGAGCCGAGCGGACAGGGCGAACACTGAAGCTTTCTTT.

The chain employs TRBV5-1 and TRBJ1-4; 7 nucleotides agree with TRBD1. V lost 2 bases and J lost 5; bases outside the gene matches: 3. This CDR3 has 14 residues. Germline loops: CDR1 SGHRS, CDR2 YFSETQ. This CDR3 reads CASSFQGQNEKLFF. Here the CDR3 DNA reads TGCGCCAGCAGCTTCCAGGGACAGAATGAAAAACTGTTTTTT.

CDR3 bases: TGTGCCAGCAGTGAACTGGAGACCCAGTACTTC. Protein product: CASSELETQYF. The chain couples TRBV25-1 to TRBJ2-5; D is undetermined. The CDR3 totals 11 residues. Germline CDR1 reads MGHDK; CDR2 reads SYGVNS. The V and J ends lost 2 bases and 5 bases respectively, with 3 bases between them.

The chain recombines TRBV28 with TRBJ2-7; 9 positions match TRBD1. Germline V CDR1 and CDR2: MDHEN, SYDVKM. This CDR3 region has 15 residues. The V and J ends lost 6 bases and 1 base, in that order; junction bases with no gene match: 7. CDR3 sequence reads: CASRPRDRVSYEQYF. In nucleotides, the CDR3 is TGTGCCAGCAGACCTCGGGACAGGGTGTCCTACGAGCAGTACTTC.

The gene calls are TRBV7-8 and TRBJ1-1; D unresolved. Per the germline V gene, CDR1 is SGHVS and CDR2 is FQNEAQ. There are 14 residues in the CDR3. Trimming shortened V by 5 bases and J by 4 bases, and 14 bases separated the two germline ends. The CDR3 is CASSSTAVRTEAFF. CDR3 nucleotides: TGTGCCAGCAGCAGCACCGCAGTGCGCACTGAAGCTTTCTTT.

The CDR3 region is CASSQGRGTDTQYF. CDR3 coding DNA: TGTGCCAGCAGCCAGGGTAGGGGCACAGATACGCAGTATTTT. The chain couples TRBV2 to TRBJ2-3; D is possibly TRBD1 (5 bases). Germline V gene data show CDR1 as SNHLY and CDR2 as FYNNEI. The CDR3 sequence is 14 residues long. Deletions cut 6 bases from V and 1 base from J, with 11 bases between.

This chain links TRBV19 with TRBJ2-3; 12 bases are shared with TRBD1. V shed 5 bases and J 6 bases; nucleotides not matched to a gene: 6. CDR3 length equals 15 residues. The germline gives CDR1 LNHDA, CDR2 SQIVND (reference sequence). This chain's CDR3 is CASSLGTGGLDTQYF. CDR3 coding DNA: TGTGCCAGTAGTCTCGGGACAGGGGGCTTGGATACGCAGTATTTT.